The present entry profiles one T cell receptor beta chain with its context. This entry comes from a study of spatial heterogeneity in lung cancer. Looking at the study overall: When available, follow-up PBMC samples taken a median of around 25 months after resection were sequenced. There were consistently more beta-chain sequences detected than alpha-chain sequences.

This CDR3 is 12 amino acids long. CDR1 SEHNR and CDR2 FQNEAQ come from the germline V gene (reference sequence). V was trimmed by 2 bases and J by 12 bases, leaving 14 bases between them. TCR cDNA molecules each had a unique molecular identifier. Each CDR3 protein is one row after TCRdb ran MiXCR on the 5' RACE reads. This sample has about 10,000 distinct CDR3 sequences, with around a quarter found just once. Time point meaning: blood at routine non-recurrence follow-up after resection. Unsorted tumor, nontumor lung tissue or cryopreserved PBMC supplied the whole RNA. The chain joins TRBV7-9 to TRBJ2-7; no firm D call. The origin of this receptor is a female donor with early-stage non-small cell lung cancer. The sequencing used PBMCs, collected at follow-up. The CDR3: CASSLSGLELYF. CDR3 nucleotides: TGTGCCAGCAGCTTAAGTGGCTTGGAACTGTACTTC. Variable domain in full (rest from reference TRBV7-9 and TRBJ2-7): DTGVSQNPRHKITKRGQNVTFRCDPISEHNRLYWYRQTLGQGPEFLTYFQNEAQLEKSRLLSDRFSAERPKGSFSTLEIQRTEQGDSAMYLCASSLSGLELYFGPGTRLTVT.